This passage covers 16 T cell receptor beta chains from one sample sequenced in a study of cytomegalovirus exposure and HLA in healthy donors. The PCR had 60 Vbeta and 13 Jbeta primers. Generated by immunoSEQ multiplex PCR, the TCRdb table keeps only in-frame clones and is missing some. The sample shows 80,000 to 100,000 clones, around 81% of them seen only once. Sequencing was done on a sample of PBMCs. These receptors were collected from a female donor in good health and CMV-seropositive.

V and J are TRBV5-6 and TRBJ1-2; 7 bases line up with TRBD1. Trimming at V came to 2 bases and at J to 0 bases, leaving 4 bases not matched to a gene. Germline V gene lookup returns CDR1 SGHDT and CDR2 YYEEEE. The CDR3 loop spans 15 amino acids. The CDR3 sequence is CASSFEGAANYGYTF. The CDR3 DNA sequence: TGTGCCAGCAGCTTCGAGGGGGCTGCTAACTATGGCTACACCTTC.

This chain joins TRBV5-1 and TRBJ1-1; 7 nucleotides match TRBD1. CDR3 size: 17 residues. Losses at the gene ends were 4 bases for V and 6 bases for J; bases not matched to a gene: 18. Germline V gene data show CDR1 as SGHRS and CDR2 as YFSETQ. For the CDR3, the DNA is TGCGCCAGCAGCCCGGGGGGGGCGCCACAGGGGAGATCTGAAGCTTTCTTT. It specifies CASSPGGAPQGRSEAFF.

V and J are TRBV27 and TRBJ1-3, with 7 bases lining up with TRBD1. CDR1 is MNHEY and CDR2 is SMNVEV in the germline V gene (reference sequence). J gave up 4 bases and V 5 bases, and 5 bases lay outside the gene matches. The CDR3 runs 14 residues. CDR3 in amino acids: CASSPGTAGNTIYF. CDR3 DNA: TGTGCCAGCAGTCCGGGGACAGCAGGAAACACCATATATTTT.

The V gene is TRBV2, the J gene TRBJ1-1; 10 nucleotides agree with TRBD1. V lost 8 bases and J lost 5; bases outside the gene matches: 8. Germline lookup yields CDR1 SNHLY and CDR2 FYNNEI. The CDR3 has 14 residues. Here the CDR3 reads CASSGTGVPTEAFF. DNA for the CDR3: TGTGCCAGCTCCGGGACAGGGGTCCCGACTGAAGCTTTCTTT.

V gene TRBV19 combines with J gene TRBJ1-4; 7 bases align to TRBD1. The CDR3 spans 20 residues. The ends lost 4 bases at V and 0 bases at J; junction bases unmatched: 17. Germline lookup yields CDR1 LNHDA and CDR2 SQIVND (reference sequence). The CDR3 loop reads CASSTHRRGEWIATNEKLFF. The CDR3 nucleotides are TGTGCCAGTAGTACCCATCGCAGGGGGGAGTGGATAGCAACTAATGAAAAACTGTTTTTT.

The rearrangement joins TRBV28 to TRBJ2-1; D perhaps matches TRBD2 (6 bases). From germline, CDR1 is MDHEN and CDR2 SYDVKM. This CDR3 region has 13 residues. The V gene lost 11 bases and the J gene lost 2 bases, with 13 bases spanning the gap. The CDR3 nucleotides are TGTGCCTCAGGGACTGAGGCCTACAATGAGCAGTTCTTC. This encodes CASGTEAYNEQFF. The complete variable domain, with remaining parts taken from reference TRBV28 and TRBJ2-1, reads DVKVTQSSRYLVKRTGEKVFLECVQDMDHENMFWYRQDPGLGLRLIYFSYDVKMKEKGDIPEGYSVSREKKERFSLILESASTNQTSMYLCASGTEAYNEQFFGPGTRLTVL.

The chain is built from TRBV5-1 and TRBJ1-1; 7 bases align to TRBD1. CDR1 is SGHRS and CDR2 is YFSETQ in the germline V gene. This CDR3 has 13 amino acids. V trimming: 4 bases; J trimming: 7 bases; junction bases outside the gene matches: 7. The CDR3 DNA reads as TGCGCCAGCAGCCAGAACAGGGGCCTTGAAGCTTTCTTT. This gives the protein CASSQNRGLEAFF.

The chain has TRBV7-9 and TRBJ2-7, with D possibly being TRBD2 (5 bases). Germline loops: CDR1 SEHNR, CDR2 FQNEAQ (reference sequence). This CDR3 contains 14 residues. Between the trimmed V and J ends, which lost 5 bases and 0 bases, there was a span of 11 bases. In nucleotides, the CDR3 is TGTGCCAGCAGCCCTAGCCCCAGCTCCTACGAGCAGTACTTC. Translating it yields CASSPSPSSYEQYF.

This sequence joins TRBV30 and TRBJ2-1; TRBD2 aligns across 14 bases. This CDR3 region has 15 residues. Trimming took 8 bases from V and 8 from J; bases not matched to a gene: 11. Germline-derived CDR1 and CDR2 are GTSNPN and SVGIG (reference sequence). The CDR3 sequence is CAGSRLAGGQDEQFF. CDR3 nucleotides: TGTGCCGGATCCCGACTAGCGGGAGGGCAGGATGAGCAGTTCTTC. Using reference TRBV30 and TRBJ2-1 for the parts outside the CDR3, the full variable domain is SQTIHQWPATLVQPVGSPLSLECTVEGTSNPNLYWYRQAAGRGLQLLFYSVGIGQISSEVPQNLSASRPQDRQFILSSKKLLLSDSGFYLCAGSRLAGGQDEQFFGPGTRLTVL.

V and J are TRBV4-2 and TRBJ2-2; 7 bases fit TRBD2. This CDR3 region has 15 residues. Unmatched junction bases numbered 6, after V lost 5 bases and J lost 3 bases. Germline loops: CDR1 LGHNA, CDR2 YNFKEQ. The CDR3 DNA is TGTGCCAGCAGCTTTGGGGGAGGGGACACCGGGGAGCTGTTTTTT. The encoded protein is CASSFGGGDTGELFF.

This sequence joins TRBV5-1 and TRBJ1-2; a weak D match, TRBD1 (6 bases). Trimming left V 4 bases short and J 8 bases short, with 21 bases between. The CDR3 spans 15 residues. From germline, CDR1 is SGHRS and CDR2 YFSETQ. The CDR3 loop is CASSIQGPPASGYTF. CDR3 DNA: TGCGCCAGCAGCATACAGGGTCCCCCGGCCTCCGGCTACACCTTC.

The J gene is TRBJ2-3, the V gene TRBV6-6, with TRBD2 matching over 8 bases. Germline V gene data show CDR1 as MNHNY and CDR2 as SVGAGI (reference sequence). The CDR3 contains 16 residues. J gave up 2 bases and V 3 bases, and 7 bases lay outside the gene matches. CDR3 DNA: TGTGCCAGCAGTTATCACCCTAGCGGGTCCACAGATACGCAGTATTTT. Its translation: CASSYHPSGSTDTQYF.

The chain links TRBV5-6 to TRBJ1-6; the D gene is possibly TRBD1 (6 bases). Trimming stripped 3 bases from V and 4 bases from J, with 14 bases between. Per germline, CDR1 SGHDT and CDR2 YYEEEE. The CDR3 runs 16 residues. This CDR3 is CASSSIKGTYNSPLHF. The CDR3 DNA reads TGTGCCAGCAGCTCTATCAAGGGGACATATAATTCACCCCTCCACTTT.

The chain has TRBV27 and TRBJ2-7; 8 nucleotides match TRBD1. CDR1 MNHEY and CDR2 SMNVEV come from the germline V gene (reference sequence). The CDR3 is 15 amino acids. V shed 0 bases, J shed 4 bases, and the junction held 5 bases outside the gene matches. CDR3 protein: CASSLSQTGVYEQYF. The CDR3 DNA reads as TGTGCCAGCAGTTTATCGCAGACAGGGGTGTACGAGCAGTACTTC.

The count of this clone is one. The rearrangement joins TRBV28 to TRBJ1-1; D remains ambiguous. Trimming stripped 8 bases from V and 4 bases from J, with 11 bases between. CDR1 is MDHEN and CDR2 is SYDVKM in the germline V gene. The CDR3 has 12 residues. CDR3 loop: CASGLWGTEAFF. The CDR3 DNA reads as TGTGCCAGCGGACTGTGGGGCACTGAAGCTTTCTTT.

The chain employs TRBV9 and TRBJ1-4; D may be TRBD1 (6 bases). The CDR3 is 16 amino acids. Trimming stripped 3 bases from V and 2 bases from J, with 14 bases between. Germline CDR1 is SGDLS and CDR2 is YYNGEE. In DNA form, the CDR3 reads TGTGCCAGCAGCGGCCGCGAGGGGGTGACTAATGAAAAACTGTTTTTT. Translated: CASSGREGVTNEKLFF. Filled out from reference TRBV9 and TRBJ1-4, the complete variable domain reads DSGVTQTPKHLITATGQRVTLRCSPRSGDLSVYWYQQSLDQGLQFLIQYYNGEERAKGNILERFSAQQFPDLHSELNLSSLELGDSALYFCASSGREGVTNEKLFFGSGTQLSVL.